Following are 16 T cell receptor beta chains from one sample sequenced in a study of graft-versus-host responses after intestinal transplantation (dated by TCRdb to the early 2020s). The time point tag for this specimen amounts to: cells obtained before transplantation from donor or recipient. Their antigens are not known. The receptor library was made with the immunoSEQ multiplex PCR assay. In TCRdb, the immuneACCESS table is reduced to in-frame sequences with V and J assigned. These tables do not hold every clone; where another copy was compared, an unresolved V gene accounts for under half, and the others remain unexplained. Within this sample are some 90,000 clones, with about four fifths of them counted one time only. Roughly 0.83% of the sample is taken by the ten largest. Sequencing used unstimulated CD4+ T cells sorted from spleen or lymph node cells, obtained before intestinal transplant. The origin of the receptors is a human donor who received an intestinal transplant.

The rearrangement links TRBV14 to TRBJ1-1; a weak D match, TRBD1 (5 bases). The CDR3 sequence is 13 residues long. Per the germline V gene, CDR1 is SGHDN and CDR2 is FVKESK. V lost 8 bases, J lost 0 bases, and 10 bases lay in between. CDR3 loop: CASSGVLNTEAFF. The CDR3 DNA reads TGTGCCAGCTCGGGGGTGTTGAACACTGAAGCTTTCTTT.

This chain joins TRBV5-1 and TRBJ2-3, with D perhaps TRBD1 (6 bases). From germline, CDR1 is SGHRS and CDR2 YFSETQ. V was trimmed by 4 bases and J by 4 bases, leaving 19 bases between them. This CDR3 is 16 amino acids long. DNA of the CDR3: TGCGCCAGCAGCCGCCCCACAGGGATCGCGGCAGATACGCAGTATTTT. This codes for CASSRPTGIAADTQYF.

This clone has only one observation. V usage is TRBV4-1 and J usage is TRBJ1-1; D is ambiguous. This CDR3 contains 18 residues. The V and J ends lost 0 bases and 1 base respectively, with 18 bases between them. Germline V lookup: CDR1 MGHRA, CDR2 YSYEKL. CDR3 region: CASSQDTERTGGNTEAFF. The CDR3 DNA reads as TGCGCCAGCAGCCAAGATACGGAAAGAACGGGAGGGAACACTGAAGCTTTCTTT.

The chain joins TRBV2 to TRBJ1-1, with 7 bases fitting TRBD1. In germline, CDR1 is SNHLY, CDR2 FYNNEI. There are 14 residues in the CDR3. The trim removed 2 bases at V and 3 bases at J, leaving 3 bases unmatched. The CDR3: CASSELGQDTEAFF. In DNA, the CDR3 is TGTGCCAGCAGTGAACTTGGACAGGACACTGAAGCTTTCTTT.

This sequence joins TRBV9 and TRBJ2-1; 10 bases fit TRBD2. The CDR3 is made up of 17 amino acids. V lost 0 bases, J lost 3 bases, and 6 bases stayed unmatched. Germline lookup yields CDR1 SGDLS and CDR2 YYNGEE. The CDR3 DNA is TGTGCCAGCAGCGTAGGGCTAGCGGGAGACTACTACAATGAGCAGTTCTTC. This gives the protein CASSVGLAGDYYNEQFF.

The V gene is TRBV6-1, the J gene TRBJ2-5; 7 bases are a match to TRBD1. The J call may be incorrect, as the DNA end agrees better with TRBJ2-7. Germline CDR1 is MNHNS and CDR2 is SASEGT. The CDR3 loop spans 15 amino acids. In DNA, the CDR3 is TGTGCCAGCAGAACCCAGACAGGGAGATCCTACGAGCAGTACTTC. This gives the protein CASRTQTGRSYEQYF.

This chain joins TRBV18 and TRBJ1-3; D may be TRBD1 (6 bases). Trimming cost V 6 bases and J 1 base, with 13 bases left between them. Looked up from germline, CDR1 is KGHSH and CDR2 is LQKENI. CDR3 length: 15 residues. The CDR3 loop is CASSREQGSGNTIYF. The CDR3 nucleotides read TGTGCCAGCTCTCGCGAACAGGGATCTGGAAACACCATATATTTT.

V and J are TRBV5-1 and TRBJ2-3; 10 bases are a match to TRBD2. The trim removed 3 bases at V and 5 bases at J, leaving 12 bases unmatched. The CDR3 runs to 17 residues. Germline CDR1 SGHRS, CDR2 YFSETQ. The CDR3 sequence is CASSWRLAGGRLDTQYF. The CDR3 region has the DNA TGCGCCAGCAGCTGGAGACTAGCGGGTGGCAGGTTAGATACGCAGTATTTT.

V gene TRBV4-2 combines with J gene TRBJ2-4; 16 bases map to TRBD2. Germline assignment: CDR1 LGHNA and CDR2 YNFKEQ. Unmatched junction bases numbered 9, after V lost 5 bases and J lost 2 bases. The CDR3 loop spans 19 amino acids. This CDR3 is CASSTSGTSGGATKNIQYF. The CDR3 nucleotides are TGTGCCAGCAGCACCTCCGGGACTAGCGGGGGGGCCACCAAAAACATTCAGTACTTC.

The chain carries TRBV29-1 and TRBJ2-5, with 8 bases aligning to TRBD2. After removal of 0 bases from V and 4 bases from J, the junction contained 4 bases not matched to a gene. CDR3 length: 14 amino acids. In germline, CDR1 is SQVTM, CDR2 ANQGSEA. The CDR3 sequence: CSVEDTGRGETQYF. DNA of the CDR3: TGCAGCGTTGAAGATACCGGGAGGGGAGAGACCCAGTACTTC.

The V call is TRBV30, the J call TRBJ1-5; D is perhaps TRBD1 (6 bases). In germline, CDR1 is GTSNPN, CDR2 SVGIG (reference sequence). CDR3 length: 16 residues. Trimming took 3 bases from V and 5 from J, leaving 20 bases between them. The CDR3 region has the DNA TGTGCCTGGAGCCTCGGCGGGGGGCAGTTTGATCAGCCCCAGCATTTT. This sequence encodes CAWSLGGGQFDQPQHF.

The V call is TRBV28, the J call TRBJ1-1; no firm D call. CDR3 size: 14 residues. V shed 1 base and J shed 7 bases, with 13 bases lying between them. Germline V gene lookup returns CDR1 MDHEN and CDR2 SYDVKM. For the CDR3, the DNA is TGTGCCAGCAGTTTATACCCAGGCGCCCTTGAAGCTTTCTTT. The encoded protein is CASSLYPGALEAFF.

The rearrangement joins TRBV11-2 to TRBJ2-6; a weak D match, TRBD1 (6 bases). Germline V gives CDR1 SGHAT, CDR2 FQNNGV. Trimming pared 5 bases from V and 0 bases from J, leaving 8 bases between. This CDR3 contains 15 residues. CDR3: CASSRQVSGANVLTF. As DNA, the CDR3 is TGTGCCAGCAGCAGACAGGTCTCTGGGGCCAACGTCCTGACTTTC.

This chain links TRBV5-1 with TRBJ2-5; 7 bases agree with TRBD2. Trimming took 5 bases from V and 5 from J; bases not matched to a gene: 6. The germline V gene encodes CDR1 SGHRS and CDR2 YFSETQ. The length of the CDR3 is 13 residues. The CDR3 nucleotides are TGCGCCAGCAGGAGGGAGGGCGGCGAGACCCAGTACTTC. This gives the protein CASRREGGETQYF. The variable domain in full, completed from reference TRBV5-1 and TRBJ2-5, reads KAGVTQTPRYLIKTRGQQVTLSCSPISGHRSVSWYQQTPGQGLQFLFEYFSETQRNKGNFPGRFSGRQFSNSRSEMNVSTLELGDSALYLCASRREGGETQYFGPGTRLLVL.

The chain couples TRBV28 to TRBJ2-3, with a weak D call TRBD1 (6 bases). This CDR3 spans 15 amino acids. Deletions cut 3 bases from V and 2 bases from J, with 12 bases between. Germline CDR1 and CDR2: MDHEN and SYDVKM. Here the CDR3 reads CASSLTGTHTDTQYF. For the CDR3, the DNA is TGTGCCAGCAGTTTGACCGGGACACACACAGATACGCAGTATTTT.

CDR3 coding DNA: TGTGCCAGCTCACCACCGGAACGGGTGAACACTGAAGCTTTCTTT. It codes for CASSPPERVNTEAFF. The J gene is TRBJ1-1, the V gene TRBV18; D is unclear. The germline V and J ends were trimmed by 0 bases and 0 bases, with 8 bases remaining between them. Germline loops: CDR1 KGHSH, CDR2 LQKENI. The CDR3 extends over 15 amino acids.